The present T cell receptor (beta chain) was sequenced within a study of T-cell memory formation after mild COVID-19. There are a few counts of this clonotype. V lost 1 base to trimming and J lost 5 bases, with 13 bases between them. The germline CDR1 and CDR2 sequences are MDHEN and SYDVKM. The CDR3 spans 15 residues. Employing constant-segment primers, 5'RACE generated TCR alpha and TCR beta cDNA libraries bearing sample barcodes and UMIs. One entry per CDR3 protein results from TCRdb running MiXCR on the 5' RACE reads. The table lists 80,000 to 95,000 distinct CDR3 sequences, 25% of them singletons, with less than 55% in the top ten.

Source material: PBMCs or a T cell subset sorted from them (not recorded which). This TCR was sampled from a man younger than 30 who had mild COVID-19 (a few samples of this study predate the infection). Cell type and time point are not known. The chain is built from TRBV28 and TRBJ2-3, with a possible D match to TRBD2 (7 bases). CDR3 coding DNA: TGTGCCAGCAGTTTATACCTGGGGGGGCAAGATACGCAGTATTTT. Its translation: CASSLYLGGQDTQYF. The whole variable domain, filled in from reference TRBV28 and TRBJ2-3, reads DVKVTQSSRYLVKRTGEKVFLECVQDMDHENMFWYRQDPGLGLRLIYFSYDVKMKEKGDIPEGYSVSREKKERFSLILESASTNQTSMYLCASSLYLGGQDTQYFGPGTRLTVL.